These 32 T cell receptor beta chains were all obtained from the same sample, sequenced in a study of cytotoxic CD8 clonotypes in ibrutinib-treated CLL. The data were produced by immunoSEQ multiplex PCR, yet TCRdb's version contains in-frame clones alone and is incomplete. This sample has roughly 160,000 clones, with about 80% found just once. Here the sequenced sample was PBMCs, taken after 12 months of ibrutinib treatment. These receptors all stem from a human donor with chronic lymphocytic leukemia.

V and J are TRBV5-1 and TRBJ2-5, with 12 bases identical to TRBD2. The V segment lost 4 bases and the J segment 3 bases; nucleotides outside the gene matches: 1. Germline values: CDR1 SGHRS, CDR2 YFSETQ. The CDR3 runs to 14 residues. The CDR3 DNA sequence: TGCGCCAGCAGCAGGACTAGCGGGGAAGAGACCCAGTACTTC. Translation gives CASSRTSGEETQYF.

The V gene is TRBV5-4, the J gene TRBJ2-5, with D perhaps matching TRBD2 (5 bases). This CDR3 region has 15 residues. From germline, CDR1 is SGHNT and CDR2 YYREEE (reference sequence). Trimming took 2 bases from V and 7 from J, leaving 18 bases between them. CDR3 sequence: CASSLVGLEEGTQYF. DNA of the CDR3: TGTGCCAGCAGCTTAGTAGGGCTGGAGGAAGGGACCCAGTACTTC. Combining the CDR3 with reference TRBV5-4 and TRBJ2-5 gives the whole variable domain ETGVTQSPTHLIKTRGQQVTLRCSSQSGHNTVSWYQQALGQGPQFIFQYYREEENGRGNFPPRFSGLQFPNYSSELNVNALELDDSALYLCASSLVGLEEGTQYFGPGTRLLVL.

The rearrangement uses TRBV5-1 and TRBJ1-5, with TRBD1 identical over 9 bases. V dropped 4 bases and J dropped 2; count of bases not matched to a gene: 7. Germline values: CDR1 SGHRS, CDR2 YFSETQ. CDR3 length equals 16 residues. CDR3 loop: CASSQTGGERNQPQHF. CDR3 in DNA: TGCGCCAGCAGCCAGACAGGGGGTGAGCGCAATCAGCCCCAGCATTTT. The full variable domain, in which reference TRBV5-1 and TRBJ1-5 provide the parts outside the CDR3, is KAGVTQTPRYLIKTRGQQVTLSCSPISGHRSVSWYQQTPGQGLQFLFEYFSETQRNKGNFPGRFSGRQFSNSRSEMNVSTLELGDSALYLCASSQTGGERNQPQHFGDGTRLSIL.

V is TRBV7-9 and J is TRBJ2-1, with D possibly being TRBD2 (6 bases). V gave up 4 bases and J gave up 7 bases, with 20 bases separating them. Germline V CDR1 and CDR2: SEHNR, FQNEAQ (reference sequence). The CDR3 extends over 16 amino acids. This CDR3 is CASSSLNGGVRNEQFF. The CDR3, as DNA: TGTGCCAGCAGCTCTCTGAATGGCGGGGTAAGGAATGAGCAGTTCTTC.

The chain combines TRBV19 with TRBJ1-3, with no clear D. The CDR3 runs 14 residues. Germline V gene lookup returns CDR1 LNHDA and CDR2 SQIVND (reference sequence). V dropped 1 base and J dropped 4 bases, with 8 bases sitting between them. The CDR3 sequence: CASSIVDGGNTIYF. The CDR3 region has the DNA TGTGCCAGTAGTATAGTCGACGGGGGAAACACCATATATTTT.

The chain uses TRBV6-4 and TRBJ2-6, with 7 bases that match TRBD2. This CDR3 region has 17 residues. The germline V gene encodes CDR1 MRHNA and CDR2 SNTAGT. J gave up 4 bases and V 5 bases, and 11 bases lay outside the gene matches. CDR3: CASSPTSGGFGANVLTF. The CDR3 nucleotides read TGTGCCAGCAGTCCTACTTCGGGAGGTTTCGGGGCCAACGTCCTGACTTTC.

The chain's CDR3 is CASRSSGGTRGYTF. For the CDR3, the DNA is TGCGCCAGCAGATCAAGTGGAGGGACACGTGGCTACACCTTC. The chain couples TRBV5-1 to TRBJ1-2, with a weak D call TRBD1 (6 bases). The V gene's germline CDR1 is SGHRS and CDR2 YFSETQ. The CDR3 is 14 residues long. The V gene lost 5 bases and the J gene lost 7 bases, with 18 bases spanning the gap.

The gene calls are TRBV7-3 and TRBJ2-5, with TRBD2 matching over 7 bases. The V gene's germline CDR1 is SGHTA and CDR2 FQGTGA. CDR3 length equals 14 residues. The ends lost 1 base at V and 3 bases at J; junction bases unmatched: 2. The CDR3 sequence is CASSLMGGEETQYF. The CDR3 DNA reads TGTGCCAGCAGCTTAATGGGAGGGGAAGAGACCCAGTACTTC.

The chain combines TRBV11-2 with TRBJ2-7; D unresolved. V dropped 1 base and J dropped 3 bases, with 10 bases sitting between them. Germline-derived CDR1 and CDR2 are SGHAT and FQNNGV. The CDR3 consists of 14 residues. The CDR3 is CASSLGSSIYEQYF. In DNA, the CDR3 is TGTGCCAGCAGCTTAGGCTCCAGTATCTACGAGCAGTACTTC.

This clone was seen more than once but under ten times. The chain recombines TRBV4-2 with TRBJ1-2; no firm D call. With 0 bases removed from V and 5 bases from J, the gap between germline ends came to 16 bases. CDR1 and CDR2 (germline): LGHNA, YNFKEQ. This CDR3 contains 16 residues. This CDR3 reads CASSQETGRMGYGYTF. The CDR3 region has the DNA TGTGCCAGCAGCCAAGAAACTGGGAGGATGGGGTATGGCTACACCTTC.

The rearrangement links TRBV28 to TRBJ2-2, with D unresolved. The germline V gene encodes CDR1 MDHEN and CDR2 SYDVKM. The CDR3 spans 11 residues. V was clipped by 6 bases and J by 9 bases, with 8 bases between them. The CDR3 region has the DNA TGTGCCAGCAGCCTCAGCCGGGAGCTGTTTTTT. This codes for CASSLSRELFF.

The chain links TRBV7-3 to TRBJ1-4; the D is unclear. The germline CDR1 and CDR2 sequences are SGHTA and FQGTGA. The CDR3 runs 13 residues. The V end was cut by 0 bases, the J end by 7 bases, with 6 bases between. The CDR3 region has the DNA TGTGCCAGCAGCTTAACGGGAGGTGAAAAACTGTTTTTT. Translating it yields CASSLTGGEKLFF.

V and J are TRBV6-6 and TRBJ1-5; D is uncertain. Trimming cost V 5 bases and J 0 bases, with 11 bases left between them. Germline V lookup: CDR1 MNHNY, CDR2 SVGAGI (reference sequence). This CDR3 has 15 residues. CDR3 nucleotide sequence: TGTGCCAGCAGTCCAACAGCTAATAGCAATCAGCCCCAGCATTTT. It translates to CASSPTANSNQPQHF.

The V and J genes are TRBV4-3 and TRBJ2-1, with TRBD2 matching over 8 bases. V was clipped by 1 base and J by 8 bases; unmatched bases: 10. Per germline, CDR1 LGHNA and CDR2 YSLEER. The CDR3 contains 16 residues. CDR3 nucleotides: TGCGCCAGCAGCCAAGGCGATAGCGGGACACGGCATGAGCAGTTCTTC. Translating it yields CASSQGDSGTRHEQFF.

V usage is TRBV28 and J usage is TRBJ1-5, with 10 bases matching TRBD1. CDR1 is MDHEN, CDR2 SYDVKM, per germline. The CDR3 spans 19 residues. The J segment lost 2 bases and the V segment lost 2 bases, leaving 12 bases of the junction unmatched. The CDR3 nucleotides are TGTGCCAGCAGTTTAGTCCAGTTTCCGACAGGGGGCGGCAATCAGCCCCAGCATTTT. It specifies CASSLVQFPTGGGNQPQHF.

V gene TRBV28 combines with J gene TRBJ1-1; weak D call: TRBD1 (6 bases). Between the trimmed V and J ends, which lost 5 bases and 1 base, there was a span of 14 bases. The CDR3 covers 15 residues. Looked up from germline, CDR1 is MDHEN and CDR2 is SYDVKM. Here the CDR3 DNA reads TGTGCCAGCAGTCAAATTGGGGGCGGGAACACTGAAGCTTTCTTT. Its translation is CASSQIGGGNTEAFF.

J is TRBJ2-7 and V is TRBV6-6; D remains ambiguous. Germline values: CDR1 MNHNY, CDR2 SVGAGI (reference sequence). CDR3 length: 15 residues. Trimming cost V 5 bases and J 0 bases, with 14 bases left between them. The CDR3: CASSPHLGRSYEQYF. The DNA of the CDR3 is TGTGCCAGCAGTCCCCATTTGGGCCGCTCCTACGAGCAGTACTTC.

The genes are TRBV4-1 and TRBJ1-2; D possibly corresponds to TRBD1 (6 bases). The CDR3 consists of 16 residues. V was shortened by 4 bases and J by 0 bases, with 15 bases between the two germline ends. Germline CDR1 is MGHRA and CDR2 is YSYEKL. Here the CDR3 DNA reads TGCGCCAGCAGCCCTTACCCCGGGACAACTAACTATGGCTACACCTTC. Protein product: CASSPYPGTTNYGYTF.

The chain has TRBV29-1 and TRBJ2-1, with TRBD2 matching 10 bases. There are 14 residues in the CDR3. Germline loops: CDR1 SQVTM, CDR2 ANQGSEA. V trimming: 5 bases; J trimming: 8 bases; junction bases outside the gene matches: 9. The CDR3 region is CSVKTSGMWDEQFF. Written as DNA, the CDR3 is TGCAGCGTTAAAACTAGCGGGATGTGGGATGAGCAGTTCTTC.

The CDR3 sequence: CSGTSGRASDTQYF. The CDR3, as DNA: TGCAGCGGTACGAGCGGGAGGGCCTCAGATACGCAGTATTTT. The V call is TRBV29-1, the J call TRBJ2-3; 10 bases are shared with TRBD2. Germline trimming cut 7 bases from V and 4 bases from J; bases unmatched to any gene: 8. Germline CDR1 is SQVTM and CDR2 is ANQGSEA. The CDR3 extends over 14 amino acids.

The chain employs TRBV5-1 and TRBJ2-1; 8 bases align to TRBD2. Unmatched junction bases numbered 9, after V lost 2 bases and J lost 8 bases. This CDR3 has 15 residues. The germline V gene encodes CDR1 SGHRS and CDR2 YFSETQ. CDR3: CASSLKVAGLDEQFF. The CDR3 nucleotides read TGCGCCAGCAGCTTAAAGGTAGCGGGACTCGATGAGCAGTTCTTC.

The J gene is TRBJ1-4, the V gene TRBV6-5, with TRBD1 as a possible D gene (5 bases). V gave up 6 bases and J gave up 8 bases, with 16 bases separating them. This CDR3 is 14 amino acids long. In germline, CDR1 is MNHEY, CDR2 SVGAGI. The CDR3 sequence is CASRPQTPGEKLFF. CDR3 sequence (DNA): TGTGCCAGCAGGCCACAGACCCCAGGGGAAAAACTGTTTTTT.

The gene calls are TRBV27 and TRBJ1-2; 9 bases align to TRBD1. CDR3 length: 13 amino acids. CDR1 and CDR2 (germline): MNHEY, SMNVEV (reference sequence). Trimming took 5 bases from V and 4 from J; bases not matched to a gene: 2. In nucleotides, the CDR3 is TGTGCCAGCAGTCCGGACAGGGGCTATGGCTACACCTTC. Its translation: CASSPDRGYGYTF.

Comment on this clone: One end of the junction varies from germline; a read error may be responsible. This chain links TRBV7-9 with TRBJ1-2; D unresolved. CDR1 and CDR2 from the germline V gene are SEHNR and FQNEAQ (reference sequence). The CDR3 has 10 residues. CDR3 sequence reads: CASSLDPSAF. For the CDR3, the DNA is TGTGCCAGCAGCTTAGACCCCTCAGCCTTC. The complete variable domain, with remaining parts taken from reference TRBV7-9 and TRBJ1-2, reads DTGVSQNPRHKITKRGQNVTFRCDPISEHNRLYWYRQTLGQGPEFLTYFQNEAQLEKSRLLSDRFSAERPKGSFSTLEIQRTEQGDSAMYLCASSLDPSAFGSGTRLTVV.

This chain joins TRBV19 and TRBJ1-1; D possibly corresponds to TRBD1 (5 bases). CDR1 LNHDA and CDR2 SQIVND come from the germline V gene (reference sequence). The CDR3 is made up of 12 amino acids. Trimming left V 4 bases short and J 6 bases short, with 9 bases between. The CDR3 nucleotides read TGTGCCAGTAGTAGCCGAGGGGCTGAAGCTTTCTTT. Translated: CASSSRGAEAFF.

This clone was found once. The genes are TRBV6-6 and TRBJ1-5; 9 bases are shared with TRBD1. V trimming: 6 bases; J trimming: 2 bases; junction bases outside the gene matches: 5. The CDR3 has 15 amino acids. Germline CDR1 reads MNHNY; CDR2 reads SVGAGI (reference sequence). The CDR3 nucleotides read TGTGCCAGCAGGGACAGGGGAGTGGGCAATCAGCCCCAGCATTTT. It codes for CASRDRGVGNQPQHF.

This clone was observed a single time. CDR3 in amino acids: CASSDLQGYEQYF. The CDR3 DNA sequence: TGTGCCAGCAGTGATTTACAGGGGTACGAGCAGTACTTC. This rearrangement joins TRBV2 to TRBJ2-7, with 7 bases fitting TRBD1. J lost 4 bases, V lost 3 bases, and 3 bases had no gene match. The CDR3 is 13 residues long. Germline CDR1 is SNHLY and CDR2 is FYNNEI.

This chain links TRBV19 with TRBJ2-7; D may be TRBD2 (6 bases). The CDR3 consists of 15 residues. V lost 1 base and J lost 3, with 13 bases in between. CDR1 LNHDA and CDR2 SQIVND come from the germline V gene (reference sequence). This chain's CDR3 is CASSIAGESIYEQYF. The CDR3 DNA reads as TGTGCCAGTAGTATAGCGGGGGAGAGCATCTACGAGCAGTACTTC.

The chain employs TRBV5-4 and TRBJ2-3, with D perhaps matching TRBD2 (5 bases). CDR1 is SGHNT and CDR2 is YYREEE in the germline V gene (reference sequence). Trimming removed 3 bases at V and 1 base at J, with 9 bases between. CDR3 length equals 14 residues. The CDR3 sequence is CASSSTRGTDTQYF. CDR3 coding DNA: TGTGCCAGCAGCTCCACTAGGGGCACAGATACGCAGTATTTT.

The chain employs TRBV19 and TRBJ2-2; 7 bases align to TRBD1. Per germline, CDR1 LNHDA and CDR2 SQIVND (reference sequence). J lost 6 bases, V lost 4 bases, and 2 bases had no gene match. The CDR3 is 13 amino acids. Here the CDR3 reads CASSTTGAGELFF. CDR3 nucleotide sequence: TGTGCCAGTAGTACCACAGGGGCCGGGGAGCTGTTTTTT.

The chain has TRBV30 and TRBJ1-3; TRBD1 aligns across 7 bases. This CDR3 is built from 15 residues. Per the germline V gene, CDR1 is GTSNPN and CDR2 is SVGIG (reference sequence). The V and J ends lost 3 bases and 2 bases, in that order; junction bases with no gene match: 7. This CDR3 is CAWRKTTGAGNTIYF. The CDR3 DNA follows: TGTGCCTGGAGGAAAACTACAGGGGCTGGAAACACCATATATTTT.

This clone was observed a handful of times. The chain uses TRBV19 and TRBJ1-2; a possible D gene is TRBD1 (5 bases). This CDR3 spans 13 amino acids. Per germline, CDR1 LNHDA and CDR2 SQIVND (reference sequence). V gave up 7 bases and J gave up 8 bases, with 17 bases separating them. The CDR3 is CASIFGKGRGYTF. The CDR3 region has the DNA TGTGCCAGTATCTTTGGAAAGGGGAGGGGCTACACCTTC. The full variable domain, its missing parts supplied by reference TRBV19 and TRBJ1-2, is DGGITQSPKYLFRKEGQNVTLSCEQNLNHDAMYWYRQDPGQGLRLIYYSQIVNDFQKGDIAEGYSVSREKKESFPLTVTSAQKNPTAFYLCASIFGKGRGYTFGSGTRLTVV.